These 24 T cell receptor beta chains were sequenced from one sample in a study of blood T cell repertoires in COVID-19. The assay was immunoSEQ multiplex PCR, and TCRdb's table has in-frame clones only and misses some. Of around 250,000 clones in the sample, about 86% are singletons; the top ten hold approximately 5.4%. Material: peripheral blood. Receptors originate from a man older than 75 with acute or convalescent COVID-19.

The chain carries TRBV3-1 (or the pseudogene TRBV3-2) and TRBJ2-5; TRBD2 matches 9 bases. The germline V gene encodes CDR1 LGHDT and CDR2 YNNKEL (reference sequence). The V segment lost 4 bases and the J segment 5 bases; nucleotides outside the gene matches: 8. The CDR3 has 15 amino acids. CDR3 protein: CASSPNHSGGETQYF. The CDR3, as DNA: TGTGCCAGCAGCCCGAACCATAGCGGGGGTGAGACCCAGTACTTC.

Worth noting for this clone: The same CDR3 arises from other DNA sequences in this sample as well. The chain has TRBV15 and TRBJ2-7; TRBD1 might be the D (6 bases). From germline, CDR1 is LNHNV and CDR2 YYDKDF (reference sequence). V was cut by 3 bases and J by 3 bases, with 15 bases left in between. CDR3 length: 15 residues. CDR3: CATSRGAGARYEQYF. DNA for the CDR3: TGTGCCACCAGCAGGGGGGCAGGGGCTCGCTACGAGCAGTACTTC.

The chain couples TRBV3-1 (or the pseudogene TRBV3-2) to TRBJ2-3, with D possibly matching TRBD1 (6 bases). The CDR3 runs 17 residues. With 0 bases removed from V and 4 bases from J, the gap between germline ends came to 17 bases. CDR1 is LGHDT and CDR2 is YNNKEL in the germline V gene (reference sequence). This CDR3 is CASSQDLTAGAADTQYF. The DNA for the CDR3 is TGTGCCAGCAGCCAAGATCTTACCGCAGGGGCTGCAGATACGCAGTATTTT.

The V call is TRBV30, the J call TRBJ2-2, with TRBD2 identical over 7 bases. V was clipped by 4 bases and J by 1 base; unmatched bases: 6. The CDR3 is 15 residues long. CDR1 and CDR2 (germline): GTSNPN, SVGIG (reference sequence). The chain's CDR3 is CAWTKAGLNTGELFF. The CDR3, as DNA: TGTGCCTGGACAAAAGCGGGGCTGAACACCGGGGAGCTGTTTTTT.

This clone was seen only once. The chain carries TRBV10-3 and TRBJ2-5; TRBD2 aligns across 11 bases. This CDR3 contains 16 residues. Germline V gives CDR1 ENHRY, CDR2 SYGVKD. The V and J ends lost 5 bases and 1 base, in that order; junction bases with no gene match: 6. CDR3 protein: CAISPGLAGGQETQYF. The DNA of the CDR3 is TGTGCCATCAGTCCCGGGCTAGCGGGAGGCCAAGAGACCCAGTACTTC.

V usage is TRBV10-3 and J usage is TRBJ2-1; tentatively, D is TRBD2 (5 bases). Germline V gives CDR1 ENHRY, CDR2 SYGVKD. V was clipped by 0 bases and J by 6 bases, with 9 bases between them. This CDR3 region has 14 residues. CDR3 DNA: TGTGCCATCAGTGAGTCGGAGGTGTCCAATGAGCAGTTCTTC. It encodes CAISESEVSNEQFF.

The chain joins TRBV13 to TRBJ2-7; TRBD2 aligns across 10 bases. The CDR3 loop spans 15 amino acids. CDR1 PRHDT and CDR2 FYEKMQ come from the germline V gene (reference sequence). V trimming: 3 bases; J trimming: 2 bases; junction bases outside the gene matches: 4. CDR3 amino acids: CASSFKRGGPYEQYF. CDR3 in DNA: TGTGCCAGCAGCTTTAAGCGGGGGGGCCCCTACGAGCAGTACTTC.

This chain connects TRBV3-1 (or the pseudogene TRBV3-2) to TRBJ2-4, with D perhaps TRBD2 (6 bases). This CDR3 has 16 residues. V lost 4 bases and J 1 base, leaving 14 bases between the germline ends. Germline V gene lookup returns CDR1 LGHDT and CDR2 YNNKEL (reference sequence). CDR3: CASSRGDGLAKNIQYF. The CDR3 DNA sequence: TGTGCCAGCAGCCGCGGGGATGGTTTGGCCAAAAACATTCAGTACTTC.

The chain joins TRBV20-1 to TRBJ1-1; D gene uncertain. Germline-derived CDR1 and CDR2 are DFQATT and SNEGSKA (reference sequence). This CDR3 has 11 residues. V was clipped by 3 bases and J by 6 bases, with 8 bases between them. The CDR3 DNA is TGCAGTGCTAGTGTGGCCCCTGAAGCTTTCTTT. Its protein is CSASVAPEAFF.

The rearrangement links TRBV5-1 to TRBJ2-7, with 11 positions matching TRBD2. This CDR3 has 15 residues. Germline-derived CDR1 and CDR2 are SGHRS and YFSETQ. With V trimmed by 4 bases and J by 5 bases, 8 bases remained unmatched. As DNA, the CDR3 is TGCGCCAGCAGCGAAACTAGCGGGAGTATCCACGAGCAGTACTTC. This encodes CASSETSGSIHEQYF.

This CDR3 reads CASSPVTDQETQYF. The CDR3 DNA follows: TGTGCCAGCAGCCCGGTTACAGACCAAGAGACCCAGTACTTC. This chain joins TRBV11-2 and TRBJ2-5; the D is unclear. The germline CDR1 and CDR2 sequences are SGHAT and FQNNGV. This CDR3 contains 14 residues. V gave up 5 bases and J gave up 0 bases, with 10 bases separating them.

The rearrangement links TRBV29-1 to TRBJ1-1, with a weak D call TRBD1 (5 bases). V was cut by 3 bases and J by 8 bases, with 16 bases left in between. This CDR3 has 13 amino acids. CDR1 SQVTM and CDR2 ANQGSEA come from the germline V gene. The CDR3 DNA follows: TGCAGCGTTGAGGATAATTTGACAGAGGAAGCTTTCTTT. Translation gives CSVEDNLTEEAFF.

Here the CDR3 DNA reads TGCGCCAGCAGCCCCGGGACTATCAACTACAATGAGCAGTTCTTC. Amino acids: CASSPGTINYNEQFF. The chain carries TRBV5-1 and TRBJ2-1; 7 bases are shared with TRBD2. Germline V gene lookup returns CDR1 SGHRS and CDR2 YFSETQ. After removal of 4 bases from V and 3 bases from J, the junction contained 7 bases not matched to a gene. CDR3 length equals 15 residues.

This clone has a handful of counts. The CDR3 loop is CASSIQTAHGGELFF. The CDR3 nucleotides are TGCGCCAGCAGCATCCAGACAGCTCACGGTGGGGAGCTGTTTTTT. The chain joins TRBV5-1 to TRBJ2-2; D is possibly TRBD1 (5 bases). V was trimmed by 4 bases and J by 8 bases, leaving 18 bases between them. Germline V gene lookup returns CDR1 SGHRS and CDR2 YFSETQ. The CDR3 contains 15 residues.

The chain is built from TRBV6-5 and TRBJ2-5; D unclear. Trimming removed 4 bases at V and 5 bases at J, with 11 bases between. The CDR3 contains 13 residues. The germline CDR1 and CDR2 sequences are MNHEY and SVGAGI. The CDR3: CASSLLAQETQYF. The DNA of the CDR3 is TGTGCCAGCAGTTTGTTAGCCCAGGAGACCCAGTACTTC.

This clone was counted once. V is TRBV6-5 and J is TRBJ1-1; no definite D call. V was cut by 6 bases and J by 9 bases, with 14 bases left in between. The CDR3 spans 12 residues. Germline V gives CDR1 MNHEY, CDR2 SVGAGI. The CDR3, as DNA: TGTGCCAGCAGCCCCGAGGGTTTCCAAGCTTTCTTT. It specifies CASSPEGFQAFF.

V usage is TRBV15 and J usage is TRBJ1-2, with TRBD1 matching 8 bases. Looked up from germline, CDR1 is LNHNV and CDR2 is YYDKDF (reference sequence). J lost 4 bases, V lost 1 base, and 2 bases had no gene match. CDR3 size: 14 residues. CDR3 sequence (DNA): TGTGCCACCAGCAGAGGGGACAGGAGCTATGGCTACACCTTC. Translation gives CATSRGDRSYGYTF.

The chain has TRBV28 and TRBJ1-2; D might be TRBD1 (5 bases). Trimming took 6 bases from V and 4 from J, leaving 15 bases between them. The germline V gene encodes CDR1 MDHEN and CDR2 SYDVKM. The CDR3 has 14 amino acids. The CDR3 here is CASRATGGGYGYTF. CDR3 DNA: TGTGCCAGCAGGGCAACGGGGGGGGGCTATGGCTACACCTTC.

The genes are TRBV30 and TRBJ2-1; 7 bases line up with TRBD2. The germline gives CDR1 GTSNPN, CDR2 SVGIG (reference sequence). This CDR3 contains 13 residues. The CDR3 DNA follows: TGTGCTCTATCCTCACTAGCGTACAATGAGCAGTTCTTC. Its translation: CALSSLAYNEQFF. The whole variable domain, filled in from reference TRBV30 and TRBJ2-1, reads SQTIHQWPATLVQPVGSPLSLECTVEGTSNPNLYWYRQAAGRGLQLLFYSVGIGQISSEVPQNLSASRPQDRQFILSSKKLLLSDSGFYLCALSSLAYNEQFFGPGTRLTVL.

This clone was observed a handful of times. The gene calls are TRBV5-1 and TRBJ1-1, with TRBD1 as a possible D gene (6 bases). The CDR3 sequence is 15 residues long. CDR1 is SGHRS and CDR2 is YFSETQ in the germline V gene. V was clipped by 4 bases and J by 0 bases, with 13 bases between them. The CDR3 DNA is TGCGCCAGCAGCCCAGGGGCACCTATGAACACTGAAGCTTTCTTT. Its translation: CASSPGAPMNTEAFF.

The chain recombines TRBV4-1 with TRBJ2-2; TRBD1 agrees at 8 bases. Germline lookup yields CDR1 MGHRA and CDR2 YSYEKL. This CDR3 has 17 residues. With V trimmed by 0 bases and J by 7 bases, 10 bases remained unmatched. CDR3 region: CASSQEWTRGRIGELFF. Written as DNA, the CDR3 is TGCGCCAGCAGCCAAGAGTGGACCAGGGGGCGTATCGGGGAGCTGTTTTTT.

The chain employs TRBV27 and TRBJ1-1; D remains ambiguous. The germline gives CDR1 MNHEY, CDR2 SMNVEV (reference sequence). V was pared by 5 bases and J by 5 bases, with 18 bases between. The CDR3 sequence is 15 residues long. CDR3 in amino acids: CASSDSSGGWTEAFF. In DNA, the CDR3 is TGTGCCAGCAGTGACTCGAGTGGAGGCTGGACTGAAGCTTTCTTT.

The chain couples TRBV30 to TRBJ2-5, with D possibly being TRBD2 (5 bases). CDR3 length equals 13 residues. The germline CDR1 and CDR2 sequences are GTSNPN and SVGIG (reference sequence). V lost 3 bases and J lost 2, with 10 bases in between. The CDR3 protein is CAWSGVRQETQYF. In nucleotides, the CDR3 is TGTGCCTGGAGCGGGGTTAGACAAGAGACCCAGTACTTC.

CDR3 loop: CASSLQTSGVGEQYF. The CDR3 DNA follows: TGTGCCAGCAGCTTGCAAACTAGCGGAGTTGGCGAGCAGTACTTC. The chain employs TRBV7-2 and TRBJ2-7; TRBD2 aligns across 8 bases. V shed 3 bases, J shed 6 bases, and the junction held 10 bases outside the gene matches. Germline assignment: CDR1 SGHTA and CDR2 FQGNSA. The CDR3 sequence is 15 residues long.